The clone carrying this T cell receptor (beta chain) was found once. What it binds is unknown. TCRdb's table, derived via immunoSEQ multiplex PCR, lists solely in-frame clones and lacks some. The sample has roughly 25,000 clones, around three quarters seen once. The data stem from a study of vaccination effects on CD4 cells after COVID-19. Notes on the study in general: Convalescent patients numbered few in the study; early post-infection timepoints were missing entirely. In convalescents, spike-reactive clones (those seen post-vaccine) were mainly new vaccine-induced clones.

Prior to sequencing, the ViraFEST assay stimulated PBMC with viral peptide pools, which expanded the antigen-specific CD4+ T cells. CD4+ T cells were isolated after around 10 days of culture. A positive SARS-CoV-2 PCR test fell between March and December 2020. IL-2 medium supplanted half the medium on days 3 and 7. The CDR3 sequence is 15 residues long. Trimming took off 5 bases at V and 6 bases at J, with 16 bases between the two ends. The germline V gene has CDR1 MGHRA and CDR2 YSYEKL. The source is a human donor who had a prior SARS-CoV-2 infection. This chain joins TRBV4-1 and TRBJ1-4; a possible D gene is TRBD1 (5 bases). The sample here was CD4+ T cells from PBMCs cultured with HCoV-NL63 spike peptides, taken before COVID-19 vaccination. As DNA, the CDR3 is TGCGCCAGCAGCGAAGCGGGGGTCAGGGATGAAAAACTGTTTTTT. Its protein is CASSEAGVRDEKLFF.